This T cell receptor (beta chain) came from a study of blood T cell repertoires in COVID-19. Study overall: There were acute and convalescent COVID-19 samples, and they came from the United States, Italy and Spain. T cells, B-cell-depleted T cells, or PBMCs provided the cDNA or gDNA that served as material.

In the original processing: Counts of nucleated cells, estimated from reference gene primer amplification, were obtained. Assay: immunoSEQ multiplex PCR; the TCRdb copy retains only in-frame clones and omits some. Clone size and V and J calls were adopted from that table, with D and trimming inferred from the DNA. The sample lists around 180,000 clones; approximately 79% were seen once. The source is a woman of 80 years or more with acute or convalescent COVID-19. Sequencing was performed on peripheral blood.

CDR3 region: CASSFQGSNQPQHF. The CDR3 DNA reads TGTGCCAGCAGCTTTCAGGGGAGCAATCAGCCCCAGCATTTT. The V and J genes are TRBV7-2 and TRBJ1-5; D possibly corresponds to TRBD1 (6 bases). CDR3 length: 14 residues. Germline CDR1 is SGHTA and CDR2 is FQGNSA. The V gene lost 3 bases and the J gene lost 1 base, with 7 bases spanning the gap.